This T cell receptor (beta chain) comes out of a study of a mutant IDH1 vaccine in newly diagnosed glioma. In the study overall: Across weeks 1, 3, 5, 7, 11, 15, 19 and 23, patients received a vaccination each time, eight in all. Patients received vaccination from 4-6 weeks after radiotherapy alone, or with temozolomide cycles. Antecedent treatment encompassed radiotherapy, temozolomide, or their combination; the majority received both. General study findings and limits: A vaccine-induced immune response developed in around 92% of the patients.

About this clone itself: Its antigen is not known.

The junction had 8 bases not matched to a gene; V was cut back by 2 bases and J by 6 bases. CDR1 is MGHRA and CDR2 is YSYEKL in the germline V gene. CDR3 size: 16 residues. Profiled with immunoSEQ multiplex PCR; TCRdb holds only in-frame clones, not every one. The data contain tens of thousands of clones, 80% of them singletons. The sample's time point: week 23, last vaccination. Doses comprised 300 ug of mutant IDH1 20-mer peptide each, plus topical imiquimod. The chain has TRBV4-1 and TRBJ2-2; 8 bases are shared with TRBD1. The sequence came from a man aged 40-49 years with glioma. Sample: PBMCs, taken from a glioma patient whose treatment included an IDH1 peptide vaccine. CDR3 region: CASSQTGQGNAGELFF. The CDR3, as DNA: TGCGCCAGCAGCCAAACAGGACAGGGTAATGCCGGGGAGCTGTTTTTT.